The clone carrying this T cell receptor (beta chain) was detected a few times. Its target is not known. The data originate from a study of T-cell reconstitution after alpha-beta-depleted transplantation in children. The CDR3 is made up of 15 amino acids. Trimming cost V 5 bases and J 4 bases, with 15 bases left between them. Unique molecular identifiers were incorporated into the prepared TCRbeta library. Each CDR3 protein is one row after TCRdb ran MiXCR on the PCR reads. The repertoire holds about 980,000 distinct CDR3 sequences, with roughly 31% as singletons. Whole-study findings and limits: One year post-transplant, T-cell counts and diversity were largely derived from T cells produced anew. Where some patients showed high TCRbeta diversity at day 60, it came from recipient T cells and thymic progenitors that had survived.

The chain joins TRBV12-3 or TRBV12-4 to TRBJ1-5; D may be TRBD1 (5 bases). Sequences were derived from PBMCs, mostly from graft donor cells, sampled 360 days after TCRalphabeta/CD19-depleted stem cell transplant. The TCR originated in a boy under three years old who had a stem cell transplant for SCID, so the T cells may come from the graft donor. This chain's CDR3 is CASSTLGGVNQPQHF. The CDR3 DNA reads as TGTGCCAGCAGTACCCTGGGGGGTGTTAATCAGCCCCAGCATTTT.